These 30 T cell receptor beta chains were sequenced from one sample in a study of cytomegalovirus exposure and HLA in healthy donors. The PCR contained 60 Vbeta and 13 Jbeta primers. Sequenced by immunoSEQ multiplex PCR; TCRdb stores in-frame clones only, minus some. The data hold about 190,000 clones, with almost 85% observed a single time. The sequenced sample consisted of PBMCs. These TCRs come from a boy aged 10-17 years in good health and CMV-seronegative.

The J gene is TRBJ1-2, the V gene TRBV7-2; TRBD1 matches at 8 bases. The CDR3 covers 16 residues. J gave up 4 bases and V 4 bases, and 11 bases lay outside the gene matches. The germline gives CDR1 SGHTA, CDR2 FQGNSA. CDR3 region: CASSSYPDRGSYGYTF. The CDR3 DNA reads as TGTGCCAGCAGCTCCTACCCAGACAGGGGTTCCTATGGCTACACCTTC.

J is TRBJ1-2 and V is TRBV27; tentatively, D is TRBD1 (5 bases). Germline CDR1 reads MNHEY; CDR2 reads SMNVEV (reference sequence). With 0 bases removed from V and 6 bases from J, the gap between germline ends came to 11 bases. The CDR3 runs to 14 residues. The CDR3 sequence is CASSLSGGGHGYTF. CDR3 sequence (DNA): TGTGCCAGCAGTTTATCGGGGGGGGGTCATGGCTACACCTTC.

The gene calls are TRBV30 and TRBJ1-3; D remains unclear. Per the germline V gene, CDR1 is GTSNPN and CDR2 is SVGIG (reference sequence). Trimming removed 1 base at V and 15 bases at J, with 13 bases between. CDR3 size: 11 residues. The CDR3 DNA reads TGTGCCTGGAGTGAGGAGGCGCGCAAATATTTT. Translating it yields CAWSEEARKYF.

V is TRBV4-3 and J is TRBJ1-6; 8 bases align to TRBD1. J was trimmed by 6 bases and V by 1 base; bases with no gene match: 2. Germline V gene sequence: CDR1 LGHNA, CDR2 YSLEER. The CDR3 runs to 15 residues. CDR3 sequence (DNA): TGCGCCAGCAGCCAAGGGACAGGGACTAATTCACCCCTCCACTTT. This gives the protein CASSQGTGTNSPLHF.

The chain has TRBV2 and TRBJ1-3; no clear D. Germline CDR1 is SNHLY and CDR2 is FYNNEI. V gave up 10 bases and J gave up 8 bases, with 12 bases separating them. The CDR3 loop spans 11 amino acids. The CDR3 reads CATLPQDTIYF. The CDR3 coding sequence is TGTGCCACCCTACCTCAAGACACCATATATTTT.

V gene TRBV5-5 combines with J gene TRBJ2-1; 7 bases are shared with TRBD1. Per germline, CDR1 SGHKS and CDR2 YYEKEE (reference sequence). V lost 6 bases to trimming and J lost 4 bases; unmatched junction nucleotides: 7. The CDR3 totals 14 residues. The CDR3 DNA sequence: TGTGCCAGCACCTCGTGGGACAGATACAATGAGCAGTTCTTC. Residues: CASTSWDRYNEQFF.

This chain joins TRBV7-9 and TRBJ2-1; D might be TRBD2 (5 bases). Germline assignment: CDR1 SEHNR and CDR2 FQNEAQ (reference sequence). The V end lost 2 bases, the J end lost 3 bases, and 17 bases lay between the germline ends. The CDR3 has 17 amino acids. CDR3 sequence: CASSLRVWSRDYNEQFF. CDR3 coding DNA: TGTGCCAGCAGCTTAAGGGTGTGGTCACGGGACTACAATGAGCAGTTCTTC.

V usage is TRBV29-1 and J usage is TRBJ1-1, with D tentatively TRBD1 (5 bases). The CDR3 covers 12 residues. V was shortened by 7 bases and J by 0 bases, with 9 bases between the two germline ends. Germline V gene data show CDR1 as SQVTM and CDR2 as ANQGSEA. The CDR3 DNA reads TGCAGCGCCGGAGGGGTGAACACTGAAGCTTTCTTT. Translation: CSAGGVNTEAFF.

The chain couples TRBV7-2 to TRBJ2-7; D perhaps matches TRBD1 (5 bases). Germline lookup yields CDR1 SGHTA and CDR2 FQGNSA. With 6 bases removed from V and 0 bases from J, the gap between germline ends came to 21 bases. CDR3 length: 17 residues. The CDR3 protein is CASSFLPGLDDSYEQYF. The CDR3 DNA reads as TGTGCCAGCAGTTTCCTGCCAGGGTTGGATGACTCCTACGAGCAGTACTTC.

The chain has TRBV11-2 and TRBJ2-7; D not certain. Germline CDR1 SGHAT, CDR2 FQNNGV. V was trimmed by 4 bases and J by 0 bases, leaving 7 bases between them. This CDR3 region has 13 residues. The CDR3 here is CASSYQRSYEQYF. CDR3 nucleotides: TGTGCCAGCAGCTACCAGCGCTCCTACGAGCAGTACTTC.

The V call is TRBV29-1, the J call TRBJ1-1; 9 bases are shared with TRBD1. Trimming removed 7 bases from V and 4 bases from J; junction bases left unmatched: 16. The CDR3 runs 16 residues. Per the germline V gene, CDR1 is SQVTM and CDR2 is ANQGSEA. The chain's CDR3 is CSAAHKSGTGITEAFF. Here the CDR3 DNA reads TGCAGCGCAGCACATAAAAGCGGGACAGGGATCACTGAAGCTTTCTTT.

The gene calls are TRBV7-8 and TRBJ2-7, with D perhaps matching TRBD2 (6 bases). This CDR3 comprises 14 residues. Germline-derived CDR1 and CDR2 are SGHVS and FQNEAQ. The V and J ends lost 5 bases and 4 bases respectively, with 15 bases between them. The CDR3 loop reads CASSTAGNLYEQYF. The CDR3 nucleotides read TGTGCCAGCAGCACCGCGGGGAACCTTTACGAGCAGTACTTC.

CDR3 sequence reads: CASSPRLGAVHEQFF. The DNA for the CDR3 is TGTGCCAGCAGCCCCCGGTTGGGGGCGGTACATGAGCAGTTCTTC. V is TRBV9 and J is TRBJ2-1, with a possible D match to TRBD1 (6 bases). V dropped 4 bases and J dropped 8 bases, with 19 bases sitting between them. CDR1 is SGDLS and CDR2 is YYNGEE in the germline V gene. The CDR3 totals 15 residues.

This clone was counted a few times. The genes are TRBV15 and TRBJ1-5, with D tentatively TRBD1 (6 bases). Trimming removed 1 base from V and 0 bases from J, with 7 bases in between. The CDR3 runs 15 residues. Germline loops: CDR1 LNHNV, CDR2 YYDKDF (reference sequence). This CDR3 reads CATSRADSSNQPQHF. The CDR3 region has the DNA TGTGCCACCAGCAGAGCGGACAGTAGCAATCAGCCCCAGCATTTT.

This clone was seen a few times. The rearrangement joins TRBV18 to TRBJ1-2; D possibly corresponds to TRBD1 (6 bases). CDR1 and CDR2 (germline): KGHSH, LQKENI. The CDR3 runs to 13 residues. V was trimmed by 3 bases and J by 6 bases, leaving 11 bases between them. The CDR3 sequence: CASSPTGPDGYTF. CDR3 coding DNA: TGTGCCAGCTCACCGACAGGCCCGGATGGCTACACCTTC.

The chain employs TRBV6-1 and TRBJ1-5; D may be TRBD1 (6 bases). CDR1 and CDR2 (germline): MNHNS, SASEGT. The CDR3 covers 16 residues. V was clipped by 1 base and J by 7 bases, with 17 bases between them. CDR3 sequence (DNA): TGTGCCAGCAGTGAAGGGGGGGGCAGGGGTAGACAGCCCCAGCATTTT. Translation: CASSEGGGRGRQPQHF.

The V call is TRBV7-3, the J call TRBJ2-3, with TRBD2 matching 14 bases. Per germline, CDR1 SGHTA and CDR2 FQGTGA. The length of the CDR3 is 14 residues. Germline trimming cut 5 bases from V and 8 bases from J; bases unmatched to any gene: 3. CDR3 bases: TGTGCCAGCAGCCAGACTAGCGGGGGGGGTACGCAGTATTTT. It encodes CASSQTSGGGTQYF.

This chain links TRBV7-2 with TRBJ2-5; 7 bases map to TRBD1. From germline, CDR1 is SGHTA and CDR2 FQGNSA. V was pared by 5 bases and J by 1 base, with 4 bases of the junction left unmatched. The CDR3 spans 14 residues. CDR3 in amino acids: CASSRGTVQETQYF. The CDR3 DNA is TGTGCCAGCAGCCGAGGGACAGTCCAAGAGACCCAGTACTTC.

The gene calls are TRBV28 and TRBJ1-2; D gene uncertain. V was cut by 6 bases and J by 4 bases, with 18 bases left in between. This CDR3 region has 15 residues. Germline V CDR1 and CDR2: MDHEN, SYDVKM. The DNA of the CDR3 is TGTGCCAGCAGGGACCCCCGGGAACCAATCTATGGCTACACCTTC. Its protein product is CASRDPREPIYGYTF.

This clone has a handful of counts. The genes are TRBV7-9 and TRBJ1-5, with TRBD1 identical over 8 bases. V lost 5 bases, J lost 4 bases, and 7 bases stayed unmatched. The CDR3 spans 15 residues. CDR1 and CDR2 from the germline V gene are SEHNR and FQNEAQ (reference sequence). The CDR3: CASSADRGRNQPQHF. CDR3 in DNA: TGTGCCAGCAGCGCCGACAGGGGACGGAATCAGCCCCAGCATTTT.

This chain joins TRBV19 and TRBJ1-5; maybe TRBD1 (5 bases). The V gene's germline CDR1 is LNHDA and CDR2 SQIVND (reference sequence). V was clipped by 2 bases and J by 5 bases, with 13 bases between them. The CDR3 is 15 amino acids. The CDR3 reads CASSISDRRDQPQHF. CDR3 in DNA: TGTGCCAGTAGTATATCTGACAGACGGGATCAGCCCCAGCATTTT.

This chain uses TRBV21-1 with TRBJ2-6; whether TRBD2, the table's D call, matches the DNA was not checked. TRBV21-1 is recorded as a pseudogene. The CDR3 runs 22 residues. Here the CDR3 reads CASSKEGGTAKKYPSGANVLTF. The CDR3 region has the DNA TGTGCCAGCAGCAAAGAGGGGGGGACGGCTAAAAAGTACCCCTCTGGGGCCAACGTCCTGACTTTC.

The chain joins TRBV6-1 to TRBJ2-6; D unresolved. Per the germline V gene, CDR1 is MNHNS and CDR2 is SASEGT. Trimming pared 4 bases from V and 4 bases from J, leaving 8 bases between. The CDR3 is made up of 14 amino acids. The CDR3, as DNA: TGTGCCAGCAGTGGGTCAGCGGGGGCCAACGTCCTGACTTTC. This codes for CASSGSAGANVLTF.

The rearrangement uses TRBV6-1 and TRBJ1-2, with D unresolved. This CDR3 has 17 amino acids. The V end lost 2 bases, the J end lost 4 bases, and 20 bases lay between the germline ends. Germline V gene lookup returns CDR1 MNHNS and CDR2 SASEGT. The CDR3 region has the DNA TGTGCCAGCAGTGAAATGACCCGAGGCCCGTCATCCTATGGCTACACCTTC. It yields the protein CASSEMTRGPSSYGYTF.

The gene calls are TRBV2 and TRBJ2-7; D may be TRBD1 (5 bases). The germline CDR1 and CDR2 sequences are SNHLY and FYNNEI. The CDR3 spans 13 residues. Trimming removed 3 bases from V and 7 bases from J, with 13 bases in between. The CDR3 DNA is TGTGCCAGCAGTGATTCAGGGTTGACGGAGCAGTACTTC. This sequence encodes CASSDSGLTEQYF.

Only one count was recorded for this clone. The J gene is TRBJ2-5, the V gene TRBV2; 9 nucleotides agree with TRBD2. The CDR3 length is 15 residues. V lost 3 bases, J lost 0 bases, and 2 bases stayed unmatched. Germline V gives CDR1 SNHLY, CDR2 FYNNEI. CDR3 sequence: CASSDLAGYQETQYF. The CDR3 DNA follows: TGTGCCAGCAGTGACCTAGCGGGGTACCAAGAGACCCAGTACTTC.

This clone was seen just once. The chain links TRBV11-2 to TRBJ2-2, with D uncertain. The V end was cut by 5 bases, the J end by 4 bases, with 14 bases between. The CDR3 sequence is 15 residues long. Germline V CDR1 and CDR2: SGHAT, FQNNGV. The CDR3 DNA reads TGTGCCAGCAGCGCCTTTGTAAAGCCCACCGGGGAGCTGTTTTTT. It codes for CASSAFVKPTGELFF. Full variable domain (rest looked up from reference TRBV11-2 and TRBJ2-2): EAGVAQSPRYKIIEKRQSVAFWCNPISGHATLYWYQQILGQGPKLLIQFQNNGVVDDSQLPKDRFSAERLKGVDSTLKIQPAKLEDSAVYLCASSAFVKPTGELFFGEGSRLTVL.

V gene TRBV19 combines with J gene TRBJ2-7, with D possibly matching TRBD1 (6 bases). This CDR3 contains 16 residues. V was pared by 1 base and J by 3 bases, with 16 bases between. The germline V gene has CDR1 LNHDA and CDR2 SQIVND (reference sequence). This CDR3 reads CASSIAAGTSFYEQYF. The CDR3 DNA sequence: TGTGCCAGTAGTATAGCCGCCGGGACAAGTTTCTACGAGCAGTACTTC.

The sample holds one count of this clone. The V and J genes are TRBV15 and TRBJ2-7; 8 bases fit TRBD1. Germline lookup yields CDR1 LNHNV and CDR2 YYDKDF (reference sequence). CDR3 length: 15 residues. With 0 bases clipped from V and 1 base from J, the junction kept 2 bases outside the gene matches. Here the CDR3 DNA reads TGTGCCACCAGCAGAGAGGGGACAGGTTCCTACGAGCAGTACTTC. This sequence encodes CATSREGTGSYEQYF.

The chain recombines TRBV25-1 with TRBJ1-5; possible D gene TRBD1, 6 bases. The CDR3 has 15 amino acids. Looked up from germline, CDR1 is MGHDK and CDR2 is SYGVNS. The V and J ends lost 1 base and 6 bases respectively, with 13 bases between them. DNA of the CDR3: TGTGCCAGCAGTGAATCCTCAGGGGCTAGTCAGCCCCAGCATTTT. Translation: CASSESSGASQPQHF.